Listed below are T cell receptor beta chains from one sample, sequenced in a study of tumor-infiltrating lymphocytes in oesophageal squamous cell carcinoma. TCRdb fed the PCR reads into MiXCR, producing one record per CDR3 protein. The table lists 10,000 to 12,000 distinct CDR3 sequences, roughly 60% of them singletons. The specimen sequenced was esophageal tumor tissue. These TCRs come from a female donor with esophageal squamous cell carcinoma. Both conserved end residues are part of each CDR3. Fields, in order: clone size, V gene, D gene, J gene, CDR3 length, CDR3 DNA, CDR3 protein. A D gene is named only where the DNA matches it firmly. Clone size is shown for a subset of rows, as once, few, many or a class of expanded clone.

size: medium-sized; V: TRBV6-1; D: -; J: TRBJ1-5; length: 13; DNA: TGTGCCAGCAGGGACCTTCAGGATCAGCCCCAGCATTTT; CDR3: CASRDLQDQPQHF
size: many; V: TRBV27; D: -; J: TRBJ2-7; length: 13; DNA: TGTGCCAGCAGTAGACTGAAGACCTACGAGCAGTACTTC; CDR3: CASSRLKTYEQYF
size: -; V: TRBV6-1; D: -; J: TRBJ2-7; length: 15; DNA: TGTGCCAGCAGTGAACCAGGGATCCCGCCCTACGAGCAGTACTTC; CDR3: CASSEPGIPPYEQYF
size: once; V: TRBV6-1; D: TRBD1; J: TRBJ2-7; length: 15; DNA: TGTGCCAGCAGCTCAACGACAGGGGCTAGATACGAGCAGTACTTC; CDR3: CASSSTTGARYEQYF
size: -; V: TRBV6-8; D: -; J: TRBJ2-1; length: 14; DNA: TGTGCCAGCAGTTACAGGGCCATGATCCATGAGCAGTTCTTC; CDR3: CASSYRAMIHEQFF
size: -; V: TRBV6-6; D: -; J: TRBJ2-3; length: 15; DNA: TGTGCCAGCACGTCAGGGCATTCGGGCACAGATACGCAGTATTTT; CDR3: CASTSGHSGTDTQYF
size: few; V: TRBV4-3; D: TRBD1; J: TRBJ2-1; length: 14; DNA: TGCGCCAGCAGCCAAGGGACAGGGTACAATGAGCAGTTCTTC; CDR3: CASSQGTGYNEQFF
size: medium-sized; V: TRBV7-8; D: TRBD1; J: TRBJ1-5; length: 15; DNA: TGTGCCAGCAGCTTAGGGGACAGAAGCAATCAGCCCCAGCATTTT; CDR3: CASSLGDRSNQPQHF
size: -; V: TRBV28; D: TRBD2; J: TRBJ2-5; length: 16; DNA: TGTGCCACCATCCCTATGACTAGCGGGAGCAGGGAGACCCAGTACTTC; CDR3: CATIPMTSGSRETQYF
size: -; V: TRBV7-6; D: TRBD1; J: TRBJ2-3; length: 16; DNA: TGTGCCAGCAGCTTAGCAAGGGGGCGGCTCACAGATACGCAGTATTTT; CDR3: CASSLARGRLTDTQYF
size: few; V: TRBV7-6; D: -; J: TRBJ2-1; length: 15; DNA: TGTGCCAGCAGCTTAGTATCCAGCTCCTACAATGAGCAGTTCTTC; CDR3: CASSLVSSSYNEQFF
size: -; V: TRBV7-8; D: TRBD1; J: TRBJ1-6; length: 15; DNA: TGTGCCAGCAGCTTAGAGGGGACAGCAAATTCACCCCTCCACTTT; CDR3: CASSLEGTANSPLHF
size: -; V: TRBV7-2; D: TRBD1; J: TRBJ1-6; length: 16; DNA: TGTGCCAGCAGCTTAGAGGGACAGGCGTCTAATTCACCCCTCCACTTT; CDR3: CASSLEGQASNSPLHF
size: -; V: TRBV7-2; D: TRBD1; J: TRBJ2-3; length: 16; DNA: TGTGCCAGCAGCTTAGCGGGACAGGGCAGATCGGATACGCAGTATTTT; CDR3: CASSLAGQGRSDTQYF
size: -; V: TRBV7-6; D: TRBD2; J: TRBJ2-5; length: 15; DNA: TGTGCCAGCAGCCGGGAAATAGCGGGAACAGATACGCAGTACTTC; CDR3: CASSREIAGTDTQYF
size: -; V: TRBV6-4; D: -; J: TRBJ1-2; length: 14; DNA: TGTGCCAGCAGTAATGCCGGGCTGGGGTATGGCTACACCTTC; CDR3: CASSNAGLGYGYTF
size: few; V: TRBV3-1; D: TRBD1; J: TRBJ1-6; length: 13; DNA: TGTGCCAGCAAAGGACAGGGGAATTCACCCCTCCACTTT; CDR3: CASKGQGNSPLHF
size: -; V: TRBV28; D: TRBD1; J: TRBJ2-1; length: 16; DNA: TGTGCCAGCAGTTTGTTGGGACAGGGAGGTCGGAATGAGCAGTTCTTC; CDR3: CASSLLGQGGRNEQFF
size: -; V: TRBV10-2; D: -; J: TRBJ2-1; length: 14; DNA: TGCGCCAGCAGTTGGGGTGGGTCGGGCAATGAGCAGTTCTTC; CDR3: CASSWGGSGNEQFF
size: few; V: TRBV7-2; D: -; J: TRBJ1-4; length: 14; DNA: TGTGCCAGCAGCCGCGACAGGATAAATGAAAAACTGTTTTTT; CDR3: CASSRDRINEKLFF
size: -; V: TRBV7-2; D: TRBD2; J: TRBJ2-3; length: 16; DNA: TGTGCCAGCAGCCCCCGTATAGCGGGGGGGTCAGATACGCAGTATTTT; CDR3: CASSPRIAGGSDTQYF
size: -; V: TRBV7-8; D: TRBD1; J: TRBJ1-6; length: 15; DNA: TGTGCCACTCACCGGGACAGGCTGCATAATTCACCCCTCCACTTT; CDR3: CATHRDRLHNSPLHF
size: -; V: TRBV7-6; D: TRBD2; J: TRBJ2-3; length: 19; DNA: TGTGCCAGCAGCCCGCGACTAGCGGGAGGGTCGTCTAGCACAGATACGCAGTATTTT; CDR3: CASSPRLAGGSSSTDTQYF
size: -; V: TRBV6-1; D: -; J: TRBJ1-5; length: 14; DNA: TGTGCCAGCAAGTCTTCCGGTATCAATCAGCCCCAGCATTTT; CDR3: CASKSSGINQPQHF
size: few; V: TRBV12-3/TRBV12-4; D: -; J: TRBJ1-4; length: 13; DNA: TGTGCCAGCAGTTGGAGGGAGAGGGAAAAACTGTTTTTT; CDR3: CASSWREREKLFF
size: -; V: TRBV7-2; D: TRBD2; J: TRBJ2-1; length: 15; DNA: TGTGCCAGCAGCCCTGGGGCGGGAGACTACAATGAGCAGTTCTTC; CDR3: CASSPGAGDYNEQFF
size: few; V: TRBV6-1; D: -; J: TRBJ2-7; length: 18; DNA: TGTGCCAGCAGTGAAGCAGGTATAGGGCTAAGCTCCTACAATGAGCAGTACTTC; CDR3: CASSEAGIGLSSYNEQYF
size: -; V: TRBV24-1; D: -; J: TRBJ1-2; length: 12; DNA: TGTGCCACCAGTCAGGGGCGGGATGGCTACACCTTC; CDR3: CATSQGRDGYTF